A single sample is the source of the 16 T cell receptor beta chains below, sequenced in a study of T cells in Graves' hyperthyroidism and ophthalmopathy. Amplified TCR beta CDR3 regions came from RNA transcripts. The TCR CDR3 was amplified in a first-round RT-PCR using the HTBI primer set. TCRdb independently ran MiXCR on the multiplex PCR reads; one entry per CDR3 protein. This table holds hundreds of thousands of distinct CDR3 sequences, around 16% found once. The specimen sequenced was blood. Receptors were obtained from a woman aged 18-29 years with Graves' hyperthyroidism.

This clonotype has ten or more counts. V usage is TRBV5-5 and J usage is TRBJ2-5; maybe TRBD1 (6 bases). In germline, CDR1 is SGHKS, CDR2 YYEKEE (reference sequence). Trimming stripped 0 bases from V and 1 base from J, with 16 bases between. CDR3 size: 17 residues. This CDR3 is CASSLAVIQGPQETQYF. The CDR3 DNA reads TGTGCCAGCAGCTTGGCCGTTATACAGGGCCCCCAAGAGACCCAGTACTTC. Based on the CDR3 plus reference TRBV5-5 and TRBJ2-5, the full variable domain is DAGVTQSPTHLIKTRGQQVTLRCSPISGHKSVSWYQQVLGQGPQFIFQYYEKEERGRGNFPDRFSARQFPNYSSELNVNALLLGDSALYLCASSLAVIQGPQETQYFGPGTRLLVL.

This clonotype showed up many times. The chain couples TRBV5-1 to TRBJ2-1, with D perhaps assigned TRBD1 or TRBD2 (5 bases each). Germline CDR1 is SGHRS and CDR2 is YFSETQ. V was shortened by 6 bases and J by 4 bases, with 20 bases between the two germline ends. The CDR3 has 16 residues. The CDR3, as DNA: TGCGCCAGCACCCCTCGTTCCGGTGGGGGATACAATGAGCAGTTCTTC. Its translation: CASTPRSGGGYNEQFF.

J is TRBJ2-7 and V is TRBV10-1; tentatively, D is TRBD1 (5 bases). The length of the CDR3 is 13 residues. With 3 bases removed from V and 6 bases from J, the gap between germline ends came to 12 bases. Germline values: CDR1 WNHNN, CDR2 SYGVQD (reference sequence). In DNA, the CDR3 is TGCGCCAGCAGTGACCAGAGTAGGGGCGAGCAGTACTTC. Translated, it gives CASSDQSRGEQYF.

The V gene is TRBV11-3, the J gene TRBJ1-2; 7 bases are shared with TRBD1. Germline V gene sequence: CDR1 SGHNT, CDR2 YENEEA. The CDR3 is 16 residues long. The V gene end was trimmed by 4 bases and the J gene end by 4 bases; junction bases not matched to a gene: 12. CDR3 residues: CASSSISQGFGYGYTF. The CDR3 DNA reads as TGTGCCAGCAGCTCCATATCACAGGGGTTCGGCTATGGCTACACCTTC. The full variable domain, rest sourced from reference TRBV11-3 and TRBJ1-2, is EAGVVQSPRYKIIEKKQPVAFWCNPISGHNTLYWYLQNLGQGPELLIRYENEEAVDDSQLPKDRFSAERLKGVDSTLKIQPAELGDSAVYLCASSSISQGFGYGYTFGSGTRLTVV.

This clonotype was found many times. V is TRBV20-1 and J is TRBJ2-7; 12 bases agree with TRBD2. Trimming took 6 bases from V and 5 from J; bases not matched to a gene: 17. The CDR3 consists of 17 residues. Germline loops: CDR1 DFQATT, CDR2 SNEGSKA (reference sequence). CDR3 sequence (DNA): TGCAGTGCCGCGCGTACTAGCGGGAGGTCCGGAGACGACGAGCAGTACTTC. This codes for CSAARTSGRSGDDEQYF.

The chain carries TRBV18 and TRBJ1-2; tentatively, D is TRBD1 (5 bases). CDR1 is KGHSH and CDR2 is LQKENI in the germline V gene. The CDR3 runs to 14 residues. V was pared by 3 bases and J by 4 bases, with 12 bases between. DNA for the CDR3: TGTGCCAGCTCACCTCCTGACGGGGGCTATGGCTACACCTTC. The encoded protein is CASSPPDGGYGYTF.

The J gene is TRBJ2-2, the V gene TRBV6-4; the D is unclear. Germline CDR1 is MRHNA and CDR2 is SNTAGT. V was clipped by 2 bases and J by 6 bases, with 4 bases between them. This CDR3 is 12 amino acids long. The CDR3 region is CASSDRSGELFF. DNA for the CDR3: TGTGCCAGCAGTGACCGCTCCGGGGAGCTGTTTTTT.

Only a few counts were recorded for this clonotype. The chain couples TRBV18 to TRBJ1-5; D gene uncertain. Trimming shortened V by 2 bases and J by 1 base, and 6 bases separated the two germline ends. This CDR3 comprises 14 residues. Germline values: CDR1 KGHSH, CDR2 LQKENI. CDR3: CASSPGMSNQPQHF. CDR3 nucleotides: TGTGCCAGCTCACCAGGGATGAGCAATCAGCCCCAGCATTTT.

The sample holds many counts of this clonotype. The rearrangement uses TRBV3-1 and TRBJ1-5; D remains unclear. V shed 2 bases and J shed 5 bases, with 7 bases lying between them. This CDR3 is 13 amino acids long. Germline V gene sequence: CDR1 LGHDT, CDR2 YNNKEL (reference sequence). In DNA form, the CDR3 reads TGTGCCAGCAGCCAATCTCTAGATCAGCCCCAGCATTTT. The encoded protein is CASSQSLDQPQHF.

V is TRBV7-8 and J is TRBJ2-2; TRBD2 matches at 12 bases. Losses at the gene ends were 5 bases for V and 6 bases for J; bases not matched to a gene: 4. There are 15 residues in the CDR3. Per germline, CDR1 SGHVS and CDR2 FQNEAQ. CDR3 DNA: TGTGCCAGCAGCCGGACTAGCGGGACCCCCGGGGAGCTGTTTTTT. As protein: CASSRTSGTPGELFF.

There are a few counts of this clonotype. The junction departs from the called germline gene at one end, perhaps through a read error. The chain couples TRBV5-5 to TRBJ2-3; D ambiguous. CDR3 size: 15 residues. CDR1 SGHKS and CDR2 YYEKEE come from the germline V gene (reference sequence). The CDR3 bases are TGTGCCAGCAGCTTTCAACAGATTAGCACAGATACGCGGTATTTT. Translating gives CASSFQQISTDTRYF.

DNA for the CDR3: TGTGCCAGCAGCCGAGGGACTGGTTACAATGAGCAGTTCTTC. Protein sequence: CASSRGTGYNEQFF. This chain uses TRBV14 with TRBJ2-1; a weak D match, TRBD2 (6 bases). V lost 4 bases and J 4 bases, leaving 11 bases between the germline ends. CDR1 is SGHDN and CDR2 is FVKESK in the germline V gene. The CDR3 spans 14 residues.

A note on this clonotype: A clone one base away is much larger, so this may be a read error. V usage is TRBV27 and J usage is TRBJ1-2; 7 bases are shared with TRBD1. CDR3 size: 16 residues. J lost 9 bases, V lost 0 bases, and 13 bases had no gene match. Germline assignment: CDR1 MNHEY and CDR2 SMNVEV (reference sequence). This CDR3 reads CASSLSVTGTEHSYTF. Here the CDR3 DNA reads TGTGCCAGCAGTTTATCGGTGACCGGGACAGAACATAGCTACACCTTC.

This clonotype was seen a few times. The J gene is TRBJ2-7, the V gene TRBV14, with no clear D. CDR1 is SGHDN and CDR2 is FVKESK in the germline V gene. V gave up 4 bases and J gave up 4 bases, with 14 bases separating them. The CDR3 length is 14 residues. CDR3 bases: TGTGCCAGCAGCCCTACCCCGAACGGGTACGAGCAGTACTTC. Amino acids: CASSPTPNGYEQYF.

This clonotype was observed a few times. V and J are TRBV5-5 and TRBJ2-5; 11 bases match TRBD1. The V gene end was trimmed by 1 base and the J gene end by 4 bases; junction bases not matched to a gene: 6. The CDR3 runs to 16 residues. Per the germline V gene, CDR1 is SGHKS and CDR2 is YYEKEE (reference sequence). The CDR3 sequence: CASSLLGQGARETQYF. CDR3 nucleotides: TGTGCCAGCAGCTTGTTAGGACAGGGGGCGCGAGAGACCCAGTACTTC.

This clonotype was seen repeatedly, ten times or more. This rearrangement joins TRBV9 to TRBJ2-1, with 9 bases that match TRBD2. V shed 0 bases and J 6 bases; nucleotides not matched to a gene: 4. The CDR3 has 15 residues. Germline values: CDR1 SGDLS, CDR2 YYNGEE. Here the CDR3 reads CASSVGSGSANEQFF. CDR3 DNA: TGTGCCAGCAGCGTAGGTAGCGGGAGCGCCAATGAGCAGTTCTTC. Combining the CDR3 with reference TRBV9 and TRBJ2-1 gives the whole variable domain DSGVTQTPKHLITATGQRVTLRCSPRSGDLSVYWYQQSLDQGLQFLIQYYNGEERAKGNILERFSAQQFPDLHSELNLSSLELGDSALYFCASSVGSGSANEQFFGPGTRLTVL.